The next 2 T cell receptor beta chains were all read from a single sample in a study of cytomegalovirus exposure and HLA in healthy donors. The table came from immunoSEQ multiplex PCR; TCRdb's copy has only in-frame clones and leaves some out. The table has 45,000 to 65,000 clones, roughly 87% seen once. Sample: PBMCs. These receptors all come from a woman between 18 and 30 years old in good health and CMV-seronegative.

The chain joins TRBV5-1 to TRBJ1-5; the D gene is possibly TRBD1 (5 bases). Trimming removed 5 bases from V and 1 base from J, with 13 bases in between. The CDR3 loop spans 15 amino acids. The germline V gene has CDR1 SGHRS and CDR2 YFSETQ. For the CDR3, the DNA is TGCGCCAGCAGGGGACTCCCGGAAAGCAATCAGCCCCAGCATTTT. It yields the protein CASRGLPESNQPQHF.

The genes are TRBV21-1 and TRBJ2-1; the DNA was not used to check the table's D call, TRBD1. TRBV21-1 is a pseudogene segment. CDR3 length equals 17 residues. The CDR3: CASSISPDRGRYNEQFF. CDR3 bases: TGTGCCAGCAGCATAAGTCCCGACAGGGGGCGGTACAATGAGCAGTTCTTC.